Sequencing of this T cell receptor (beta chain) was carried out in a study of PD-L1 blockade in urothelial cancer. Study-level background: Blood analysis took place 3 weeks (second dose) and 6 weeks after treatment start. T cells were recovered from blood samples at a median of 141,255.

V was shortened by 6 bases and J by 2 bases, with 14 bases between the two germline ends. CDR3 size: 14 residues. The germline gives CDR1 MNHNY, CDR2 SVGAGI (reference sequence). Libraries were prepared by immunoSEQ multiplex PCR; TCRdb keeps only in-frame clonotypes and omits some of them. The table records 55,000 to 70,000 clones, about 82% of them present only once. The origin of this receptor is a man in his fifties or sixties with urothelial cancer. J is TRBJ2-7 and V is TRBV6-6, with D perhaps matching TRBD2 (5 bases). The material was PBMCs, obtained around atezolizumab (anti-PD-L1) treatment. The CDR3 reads CASRRISGTYEQYF. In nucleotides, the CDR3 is TGTGCCAGCAGACGTATATCCGGGACCTACGAGCAGTACTTC.